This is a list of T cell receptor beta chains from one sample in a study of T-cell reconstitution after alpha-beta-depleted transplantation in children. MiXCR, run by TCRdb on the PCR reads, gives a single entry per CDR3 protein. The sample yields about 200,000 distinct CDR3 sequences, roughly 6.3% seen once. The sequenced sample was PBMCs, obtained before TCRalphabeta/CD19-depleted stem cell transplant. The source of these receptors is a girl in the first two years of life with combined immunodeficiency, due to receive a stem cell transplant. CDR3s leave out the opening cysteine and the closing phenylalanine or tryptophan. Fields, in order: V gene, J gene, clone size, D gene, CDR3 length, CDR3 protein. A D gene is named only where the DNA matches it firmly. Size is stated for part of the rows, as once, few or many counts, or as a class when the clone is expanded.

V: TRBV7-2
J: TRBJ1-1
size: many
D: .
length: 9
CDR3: ASSFSLEAF

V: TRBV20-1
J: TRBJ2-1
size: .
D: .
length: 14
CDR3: SARGGAQSSYNEQF

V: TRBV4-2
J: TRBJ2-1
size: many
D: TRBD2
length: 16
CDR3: ASSQELAGGPSYNEQF

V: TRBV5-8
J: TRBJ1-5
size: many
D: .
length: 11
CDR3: ASNRGGGQPQH

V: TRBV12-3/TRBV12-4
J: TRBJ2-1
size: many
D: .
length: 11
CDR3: ASSSPRGNEQF

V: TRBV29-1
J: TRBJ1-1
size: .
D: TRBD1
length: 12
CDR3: SANRGGMNTEAF

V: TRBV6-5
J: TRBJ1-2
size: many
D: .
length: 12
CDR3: ASSSEGIIYGYT

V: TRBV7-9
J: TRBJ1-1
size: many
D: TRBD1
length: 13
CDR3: ASSGTGGIGTEAF

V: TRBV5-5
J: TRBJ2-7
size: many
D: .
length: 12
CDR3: ASSLLWSSYEQY

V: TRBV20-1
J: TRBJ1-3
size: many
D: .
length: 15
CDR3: SARDHGGKEFGNTIY

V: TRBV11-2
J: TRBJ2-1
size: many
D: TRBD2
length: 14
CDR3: ASSLVPGTTHNEQF

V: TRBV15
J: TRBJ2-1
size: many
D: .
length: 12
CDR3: ATSKFVADNEQF

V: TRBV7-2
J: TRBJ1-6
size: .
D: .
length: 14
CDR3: ASSFPSGQYNSPLH

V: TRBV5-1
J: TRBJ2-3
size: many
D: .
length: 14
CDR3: ASSLTSYPTSDTQY

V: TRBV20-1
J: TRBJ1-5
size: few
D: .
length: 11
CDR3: SASSRENQPQH

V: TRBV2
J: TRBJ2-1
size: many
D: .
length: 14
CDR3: ASSDVGLKGPGEQF

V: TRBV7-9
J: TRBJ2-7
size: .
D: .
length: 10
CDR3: ASSLEGVEQY

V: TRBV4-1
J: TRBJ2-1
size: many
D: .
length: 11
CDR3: ASSQGRTVEQF

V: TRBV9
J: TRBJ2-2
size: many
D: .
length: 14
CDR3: ASTISPEGETGELF

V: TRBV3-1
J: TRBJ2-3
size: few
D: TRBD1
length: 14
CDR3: ASSQVDRGHTDTQY

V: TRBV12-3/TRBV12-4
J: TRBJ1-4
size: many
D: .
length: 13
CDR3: ASSPNRDPNEKLF

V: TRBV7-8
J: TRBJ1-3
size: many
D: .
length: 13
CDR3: ASSLPGLSGNTIY

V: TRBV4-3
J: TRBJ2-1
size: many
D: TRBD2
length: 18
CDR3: ASSPRTPLGTSGTHNEQF

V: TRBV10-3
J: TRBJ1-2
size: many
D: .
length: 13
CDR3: AISGPEQGLYGYT

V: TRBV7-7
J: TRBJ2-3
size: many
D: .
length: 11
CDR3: ASSRIGSDTQY

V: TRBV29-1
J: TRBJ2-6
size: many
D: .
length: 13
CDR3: SVAGLSLGANVLT

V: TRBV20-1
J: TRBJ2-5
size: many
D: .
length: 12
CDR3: SARDHRKQETQY

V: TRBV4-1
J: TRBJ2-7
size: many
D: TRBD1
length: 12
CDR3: ASSPGQGNYEQY

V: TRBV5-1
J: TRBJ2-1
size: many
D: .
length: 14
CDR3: ASSLEYGLHYNEQF

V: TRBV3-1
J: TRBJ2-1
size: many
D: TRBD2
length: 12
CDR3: ASSQVGTSNEQF

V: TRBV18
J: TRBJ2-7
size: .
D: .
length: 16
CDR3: ASSPWGGTDGTYCEQY

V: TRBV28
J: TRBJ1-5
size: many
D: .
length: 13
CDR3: ASSRGRLGNQPQH

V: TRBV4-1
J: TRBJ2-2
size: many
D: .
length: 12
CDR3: ASSQTENTGELF

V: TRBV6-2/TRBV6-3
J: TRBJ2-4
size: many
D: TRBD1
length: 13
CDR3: ASSYPGQGAYIQY

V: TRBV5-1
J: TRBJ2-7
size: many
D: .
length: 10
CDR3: ASGLRSYEQY

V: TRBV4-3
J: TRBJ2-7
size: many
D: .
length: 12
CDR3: ASSQGDNSYEQY

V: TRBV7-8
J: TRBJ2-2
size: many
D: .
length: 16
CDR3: ASSLFSLSRPNTGELF

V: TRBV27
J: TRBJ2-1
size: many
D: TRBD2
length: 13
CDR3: ASSHLAEPNNEQF

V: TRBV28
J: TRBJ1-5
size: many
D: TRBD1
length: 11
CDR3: ASSDREGQPQH

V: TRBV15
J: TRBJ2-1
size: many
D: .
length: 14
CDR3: ATSRDWSSGINEQF

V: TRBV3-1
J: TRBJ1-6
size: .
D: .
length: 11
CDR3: ASSKLSNSPLH